Below, 30 T cell receptor beta chains from the same sample are listed, as sequenced in a study of cytomegalovirus exposure and HLA in healthy donors. 13 Jbeta primers and 60 Vbeta primers were used for the PCR. Generated by immunoSEQ multiplex PCR, the TCRdb table keeps only in-frame clones and is missing some. The sample holds 150,000 to 250,000 clones, around 79% seen once. The sequenced sample consisted of PBMCs. The receptors originated from a woman aged 25 to 45 in good health and CMV-seropositive.

V is TRBV6-5 and J is TRBJ1-3; TRBD1 matches at 7 bases. Germline assignment: CDR1 MNHEY and CDR2 SVGAGI. CDR3 size: 13 residues. Germline trimming cut 4 bases from V and 9 bases from J; bases unmatched to any gene: 6. This CDR3 reads CASSFQGGTTIYF. CDR3 sequence (DNA): TGTGCCAGCAGTTTCCAGGGGGGTACCACCATATATTTT.

The CDR3 loop reads CASRLDRGRTEAFF. The DNA for the CDR3 is TGCGCCAGCAGATTGGACAGGGGGCGTACTGAAGCTTTCTTT. The V and J genes are TRBV4-3 and TRBJ1-1; 11 positions match TRBD1. Germline V CDR1 and CDR2: LGHNA, YSLEER. The J segment lost 5 bases and the V segment lost 6 bases, leaving 5 bases of the junction unmatched. CDR3 length equals 14 residues.

V is TRBV7-6 and J is TRBJ1-4, with a tentative D call TRBD1 (5 bases). The CDR3 totals 15 residues. Looked up from germline, CDR1 is SGHVS and CDR2 is FNYEAQ. Trimming took off 0 bases at V and 6 bases at J, with 11 bases between the two ends. CDR3 sequence reads: CASSLAGDRHEKLFF. CDR3 nucleotides: TGTGCCAGCAGCTTAGCGGGTGACAGACATGAAAAACTGTTTTTT.

Notes on this clone: The same CDR3 can be traced to other DNA sequences in this sample. The chain recombines TRBV6-5 with TRBJ2-7; perhaps TRBD1 as D (5 bases). The CDR3 runs 14 residues. The V and J ends lost 2 bases and 1 base respectively, with 9 bases between them. Germline V CDR1 and CDR2: MNHEY, SVGAGI. The CDR3 DNA reads as TGTGCCAGCAGTTACACCGACAGTTCCTACGAGCAGTACTTC. Its translation: CASSYTDSSYEQYF.

This clone was seen a handful of times. The genes are TRBV19 and TRBJ2-7, with TRBD1 matching 9 bases. V trimming: 5 bases; J trimming: 7 bases; junction bases outside the gene matches: 9. Per the germline V gene, CDR1 is LNHDA and CDR2 is SQIVND (reference sequence). CDR3 length: 14 residues. The CDR3 DNA reads as TGTGCCAGTAGTTGGGGGGACAGGGCCCATGAGCAGTACTTC. This encodes CASSWGDRAHEQYF.

This sequence joins TRBV18 and TRBJ1-2; 8 bases line up with TRBD1. Unmatched junction bases numbered 5, after V lost 3 bases and J lost 2 bases. Germline CDR1 KGHSH, CDR2 LQKENI. The CDR3 is 15 residues long. This CDR3 is CASSPPGGFNYGYTF. The CDR3 region has the DNA TGTGCCAGCTCACCGCCAGGGGGCTTCAACTATGGCTACACCTTC.

The V call is TRBV5-1, the J call TRBJ2-6; D is uncertain. The V gene's germline CDR1 is SGHRS and CDR2 YFSETQ. CDR3 length: 16 amino acids. V was cut by 2 bases and J by 4 bases, with 13 bases left in between. The DNA for the CDR3 is TGCGCCAGCAGCTTTGGAGATTTATCCGGGGCCAACGTCCTGACTTTC. It is translated as CASSFGDLSGANVLTF.

The rearrangement links TRBV11-2 to TRBJ2-5; D gene ambiguous. Between the trimmed V and J ends, which lost 10 bases and 4 bases, there was a span of 13 bases. From germline, CDR1 is SGHAT and CDR2 FQNNGV. The CDR3 extends over 12 amino acids. The CDR3 is CATESSPETQYF. In DNA form, the CDR3 reads TGTGCCACCGAGAGTTCTCCAGAGACCCAGTACTTC.

The chain combines TRBV5-1 with TRBJ1-3; D is possibly TRBD1 (6 bases). V was clipped by 6 bases and J by 2 bases, with 15 bases between them. The V gene's germline CDR1 is SGHRS and CDR2 YFSETQ. This CDR3 is built from 15 residues. As DNA, the CDR3 is TGCGCCAGCACCCAACAGGGCCGCGCTGGAAACACCATATATTTT. Translation: CASTQQGRAGNTIYF.

The rearrangement joins TRBV4-3 to TRBJ1-1; TRBD1 aligns across 7 bases. Germline CDR1 and CDR2: LGHNA and YSLEER. The junction had 3 bases not matched to a gene; V was cut back by 1 base and J by 4 bases. The CDR3 has 14 residues. The CDR3 here is CASSQAQGGTEAFF. CDR3 sequence (DNA): TGCGCCAGCAGCCAAGCCCAGGGGGGCACTGAAGCTTTCTTT.

CDR3 bases: TGTGCCATCAGTGAGGACTCCCCATACGAGCAGTACTTC. Translating it yields CAISEDSPYEQYF. The chain links TRBV10-3 to TRBJ2-7; D remains ambiguous. The CDR3 is made up of 13 amino acids. Between the trimmed V and J ends, which lost 2 bases and 4 bases, there was a span of 9 bases. Germline values: CDR1 ENHRY, CDR2 SYGVKD.

The chain employs TRBV19 and TRBJ1-5; 7 bases align to TRBD1. This CDR3 contains 16 residues. Losses at the gene ends were 3 bases for V and 0 bases for J; bases not matched to a gene: 5. Germline V lookup: CDR1 LNHDA, CDR2 SQIVND (reference sequence). CDR3 DNA: TGTGCCAGTAGTATTTTACAGGGGTTTAGCAATCAGCCCCAGCATTTT. This sequence encodes CASSILQGFSNQPQHF.

This clone was observed a handful of times. This chain uses TRBV10-3 with TRBJ2-7; 7 bases map to TRBD2. The V gene end was trimmed by 2 bases and the J gene end by 0 bases; junction bases not matched to a gene: 4. Germline-derived CDR1 and CDR2 are ENHRY and SYGVKD. The CDR3 extends over 15 amino acids. CDR3 residues: CAISEASGLSYEQYF. DNA of the CDR3: TGTGCCATCAGTGAGGCTAGCGGCCTCTCCTACGAGCAGTACTTC.

This rearrangement joins TRBV7-6 to TRBJ2-7, with 7 bases identical to TRBD2. The V gene's germline CDR1 is SGHVS and CDR2 FNYEAQ. The junction had 3 bases not matched to a gene; V was cut back by 2 bases and J by 2 bases. The CDR3 is 14 residues long. The CDR3 coding sequence is TGTGCCAGCAGCTTAAATCGGGGGGCCTACGAGCAGTACTTC. This translates into CASSLNRGAYEQYF.

The chain carries TRBV4-3 and TRBJ2-3; the match to TRBD2 covers 8 bases. CDR1 is LGHNA and CDR2 is YSLEER in the germline V gene. The ends lost 4 bases at V and 6 bases at J; junction bases unmatched: 9. This CDR3 has 15 residues. In DNA form, the CDR3 reads TGCGCCAGCAGCCTCGGGACTAGAGAATCCGATACGCAGTATTTT. It yields the protein CASSLGTRESDTQYF.

The rearrangement joins TRBV25-1 to TRBJ1-2; TRBD1 matches 7 bases. This CDR3 comprises 14 residues. Trimming took 7 bases from V and 4 from J; bases not matched to a gene: 9. The germline gives CDR1 MGHDK, CDR2 SYGVNS. CDR3 DNA: TGTGCCAGCACCTCCGCGGGACAGAGCTATGGCTACACCTTC. Residues: CASTSAGQSYGYTF.

This rearrangement joins TRBV7-8 to TRBJ1-1, with D maybe TRBD1 (5 bases). The germline V gene has CDR1 SGHVS and CDR2 FQNEAQ. Trimming took off 4 bases at V and 5 bases at J, with 14 bases between the two ends. This CDR3 spans 14 amino acids. Here the CDR3 reads CASSSPPGGTEAFF. In nucleotides, the CDR3 is TGTGCCAGCAGCTCCCCCCCCGGGGGAACTGAAGCTTTCTTT.

J is TRBJ1-1 and V is TRBV5-1; 8 bases are a match to TRBD1. Germline lookup yields CDR1 SGHRS and CDR2 YFSETQ. CDR3 length: 18 residues. V was pared by 1 base and J by 6 bases, with 17 bases of the junction left unmatched. The CDR3 sequence is CASSLIPGGAIGSAEAFF. CDR3 bases: TGCGCCAGCAGCTTGATCCCAGGGGGCGCGATCGGAAGTGCTGAAGCTTTCTTT.

The chain is built from TRBV6-1 and TRBJ2-3; TRBD2 matches at 10 bases. Germline CDR1 MNHNS, CDR2 SASEGT. The CDR3 is made up of 14 amino acids. V shed 7 bases and J 0 bases; nucleotides not matched to a gene: 1. The CDR3 DNA reads TGTGCCAGCACTAGCGGGGGAAGCACAGATACGCAGTATTTT. It specifies CASTSGGSTDTQYF.

This clone was seen a handful of times. This chain's CDR3 is CASSFQGDIGNEQFF. CDR3 DNA sequence: TGTGCCAGCAGCTTTCAGGGGGATATTGGGAATGAGCAGTTCTTC. The gene calls are TRBV11-3 and TRBJ2-1; TRBD1 matches 7 bases. The V and J ends lost 3 bases and 7 bases, in that order; junction bases with no gene match: 9. The CDR3 totals 15 residues. Per the germline V gene, CDR1 is SGHNT and CDR2 is YENEEA.

The chain joins TRBV14 to TRBJ2-1; D gene uncertain. V shed 2 bases and J shed 5 bases, with 7 bases lying between them. The CDR3 is made up of 13 amino acids. The germline gives CDR1 SGHDN, CDR2 FVKESK. CDR3 in amino acids: CASSQRFNNEQFF. CDR3 nucleotide sequence: TGTGCCAGCAGCCAACGGTTCAACAATGAGCAGTTCTTC.

The chain is built from TRBV4-1 and TRBJ2-4; 7 bases map to TRBD1. V lost 2 bases and J lost 0; bases outside the gene matches: 4. From germline, CDR1 is MGHRA and CDR2 YSYEKL. The CDR3 length is 16 residues. CDR3 loop: CASSQLYRGAKNIQYF. The CDR3 DNA follows: TGCGCCAGCAGCCAACTCTACAGGGGAGCCAAAAACATTCAGTACTTC.

The chain joins TRBV7-6 to TRBJ2-3; TRBD2 aligns across 12 bases. V shed 1 base and J 6 bases; nucleotides not matched to a gene: 5. The germline V gene has CDR1 SGHVS and CDR2 FNYEAQ. CDR3 length: 16 residues. CDR3 amino acids: CASSLGPSGGADTQYF. CDR3 sequence (DNA): TGTGCCAGCAGCTTAGGACCTAGCGGGGGGGCCGATACGCAGTATTTT.

The chain uses TRBV11-3 and TRBJ2-7, with TRBD2 matching 8 bases. The germline CDR1 and CDR2 sequences are SGHNT and YENEEA. The CDR3 extends over 15 amino acids. Losses at the gene ends were 2 bases for V and 4 bases for J; bases not matched to a gene: 7. CDR3 DNA sequence: TGTGCCAGCAGCTTATCGGAGGGCGGGAGGTACGAGCAGTACTTC. It specifies CASSLSEGGRYEQYF.

CDR3 coding DNA: TGTGCCAGCAGTTACACGGGTAACTATGGCTACACCTTC. This translates into CASSYTGNYGYTF. This sequence joins TRBV27 and TRBJ1-2; D gene ambiguous. The CDR3 length is 13 residues. Germline V gives CDR1 MNHEY, CDR2 SMNVEV (reference sequence). Between the trimmed V and J ends, which lost 4 bases and 1 base, there was a span of 7 bases.

This clone has more than one count but fewer than ten. This chain's CDR3 is CASSRQAYEQYF. The CDR3 DNA is TGTGCCAGCAGCCGACAGGCCTACGAGCAGTACTTC. J is TRBJ2-7 and V is TRBV5-8; TRBD1 is a possible D gene (6 bases). The germline gives CDR1 SGHTS, CDR2 YDEGEE. The V gene lost 4 bases and the J gene lost 2 bases, with 7 bases spanning the gap. The CDR3 sequence is 12 residues long.

The genes are TRBV29-1 and TRBJ2-1; 8 bases align to TRBD2. CDR1 SQVTM and CDR2 ANQGSEA come from the germline V gene. The V gene end was trimmed by 8 bases and the J gene end by 8 bases; junction bases not matched to a gene: 8. The CDR3 contains 12 residues. In DNA, the CDR3 is TGCAGCTTTCGAATGCGGGAGGATGAGCAGTTCTTC. It is translated as CSFRMREDEQFF.

The chain couples TRBV18 to TRBJ2-2, with 8 bases aligning to TRBD1. Trimming took 6 bases from V and 1 from J; bases not matched to a gene: 4. CDR1 and CDR2 from the germline V gene are KGHSH and LQKENI. This CDR3 comprises 15 residues. CDR3 sequence (DNA): TGTGCCAGCTCGTCCGGGACAGGGAACACCGGGGAGCTGTTTTTT. Amino acids: CASSSGTGNTGELFF. The full variable domain, rest sourced from reference TRBV18 and TRBJ2-2, is NAGVMQNPRHLVRRRGQEARLRCSPMKGHSHVYWYRQLPEEGLKFMVYLQKENIIDESGMPKERFSAEFPKEGPSILRIQQVVRGDSAAYFCASSSGTGNTGELFFGEGSRLTVL.

A word on this clone: The identical CDR3 is also encoded by other nucleotide sequences in the sample. The chain has TRBV5-1 and TRBJ1-4; maybe TRBD1 (5 bases). Per the germline V gene, CDR1 is SGHRS and CDR2 is YFSETQ. The CDR3 totals 15 residues. V was trimmed by 5 bases and J by 0 bases, leaving 11 bases between them. This CDR3 is CASRSTGATNEKLFF. The CDR3 nucleotides read TGCGCCAGCAGGTCCACGGGGGCAACTAATGAAAAACTGTTTTTT.

This clone was seen only a few times. The gene calls are TRBV5-6 and TRBJ2-3; a possible D gene is TRBD1 (6 bases). The V gene lost 10 bases and the J gene lost 2 bases, with 20 bases spanning the gap. CDR3 size: 15 residues. Germline lookup yields CDR1 SGHDT and CDR2 YYEEEE. In DNA, the CDR3 is TGTGCCGCCTCAGTGACCGGGACACTCACAGATACGCAGTATTTT. It translates to CAASVTGTLTDTQYF.